Each of the 27 T cell receptor beta chains below was sequenced from the same sample in a study of T cells in Graves' hyperthyroidism and ophthalmopathy. Amplification of TCR beta CDR3 regions was performed using RNA transcripts as template. Using the HTBI primer set, a first-round RT-PCR was run on the TCR CDR3. TCRdb reanalysed the multiplex PCR reads using MiXCR and keeps one entry per CDR3 protein. The sample contains around 350,000 distinct CDR3 sequences, about a fifth of which appear only once. Sequencing was performed on blood. The receptors come from a woman aged 18-29 years with Graves' hyperthyroidism.

The J gene is TRBJ1-2, the V gene TRBV3-1; no reliable D call. CDR3 size: 15 residues. The germline V and J ends were trimmed by 0 bases and 4 bases, with 12 bases remaining between them. Germline-derived CDR1 and CDR2 are LGHDT and YNNKEL (reference sequence). This CDR3 is CASSQESHTPYGYTF. CDR3 in DNA: TGTGCCAGCAGCCAAGAGTCTCACACGCCCTATGGCTACACCTTC.

The V gene is TRBV28, the J gene TRBJ2-5; D is perhaps TRBD2 (5 bases). The CDR3 totals 14 residues. Germline lookup yields CDR1 MDHEN and CDR2 SYDVKM. With 4 bases removed from V and 3 bases from J, the gap between germline ends came to 12 bases. The CDR3 loop reads CASSSTWGEETQYF. DNA of the CDR3: TGTGCCAGCAGTTCGACTTGGGGAGAAGAGACCCAGTACTTC.

There are a few counts of this clonotype. V usage is TRBV11-2 and J usage is TRBJ2-6; a weak D match, TRBD1 (5 bases). Germline CDR1 reads SGHAT; CDR2 reads FQNNGV. Deletions cut 4 bases from V and 0 bases from J, with 13 bases between. The CDR3 has 17 amino acids. The CDR3: CASSSLGDSSGANVLTF. CDR3 sequence (DNA): TGTGCCAGCAGCTCCCTCGGCGACAGCTCTGGGGCCAACGTCCTGACTTTC.

This clonotype was counted many times. This sequence joins TRBV14 and TRBJ2-7; D may be TRBD2 (6 bases). Germline loops: CDR1 SGHDN, CDR2 FVKESK. The CDR3 sequence is 18 residues long. Trimming stripped 1 base from V and 0 bases from J, with 19 bases between. CDR3 bases: TGTGCCAGCAGCCAAGTCCACTTCGGAGGGCGCCACTCCTACGAGCAGTACTTC. This translates into CASSQVHFGGRHSYEQYF.

Notes on this clonotype: Since a much larger clone is just one base distant, this may be a read error. This chain uses TRBV11-2 with TRBJ1-2; no firm D call. CDR3 length: 14 amino acids. In germline, CDR1 is SGHAT, CDR2 FQNNGV. CDR3 sequence: CAISGFTTNYGYTF. The CDR3 bases are TGTGCCATCAGCGGATTCACGACTAACTATGGCTACACCTTC.

This clonotype was seen many times. The chain has TRBV6-1 and TRBJ2-5; TRBD2 aligns across 9 bases. This CDR3 has 14 residues. The germline V gene has CDR1 MNHNS and CDR2 SASEGT. J was trimmed by 4 bases and V by 5 bases; bases with no gene match: 5. This CDR3 reads CASSQGTSRETQYF. CDR3 DNA: TGTGCCAGCAGTCAAGGGACTAGCCGAGAGACCCAGTACTTC.

This clonotype was counted ten times or more. The CDR3 here is CASSPRLDKSYEQYF. CDR3 sequence (DNA): TGTGCCAGCAGTCCACGTCTCGACAAATCCTACGAGCAGTACTTC. The V and J genes are TRBV12-3 or TRBV12-4 and TRBJ2-7, with D hard to call. Trimming stripped 5 bases from V and 1 base from J, with 15 bases between. The CDR3 length is 15 residues.

This clonotype was observed at least ten times. The gene calls are TRBV20-1 and TRBJ1-5; D is perhaps TRBD1 (5 bases). Trimming removed 5 bases at V and 3 bases at J, with 17 bases between. This CDR3 has 15 amino acids. CDR1 and CDR2 (germline): DFQATT, SNEGSKA (reference sequence). CDR3 nucleotides: TGCAGTGCTCTACCGCTAACAGGCCCCAATCAGCCCCAGCATTTT. It codes for CSALPLTGPNQPQHF.

The chain combines TRBV6-5 with TRBJ1-1, with D maybe TRBD1 (5 bases). The germline CDR1 and CDR2 sequences are MNHEY and SVGAGI. This CDR3 spans 17 amino acids. Trimming took 6 bases from V and 1 from J, leaving 21 bases between them. The CDR3 region has the DNA TGTGCCAGCAGGTACCGGGACGATCGTCCTGGGAACACTGAAGCTTTCTTT. Translated, it gives CASRYRDDRPGNTEAFF.

This clonotype occurred many times. The chain combines TRBV24-1 with TRBJ2-7; TRBD1 agrees at 9 bases. Germline lookup yields CDR1 KGHDR and CDR2 SFDVKD. Germline trimming cut 3 bases from V and 5 bases from J; bases unmatched to any gene: 7. The CDR3 is 15 residues long. CDR3 protein: CATSDTGTGLNEQYF. CDR3 coding DNA: TGTGCCACCAGTGATACCGGGACAGGGTTAAACGAGCAGTACTTC.

In this sample, this clonotype turned up many times. The chain carries TRBV2 and TRBJ2-7, with TRBD1 identical over 7 bases. Germline CDR1 is SNHLY and CDR2 is FYNNEI. The CDR3 runs to 14 residues. V shed 3 bases, J shed 5 bases, and the junction held 7 bases outside the gene matches. CDR3 sequence: CASSDLEGANEQYF. CDR3 sequence (DNA): TGTGCCAGCAGTGATCTCGAGGGGGCCAACGAGCAGTACTTC.

This clonotype was counted at least ten times. The V and J genes are TRBV9 and TRBJ1-1; D remains ambiguous. Germline loops: CDR1 SGDLS, CDR2 YYNGEE. The CDR3 covers 14 residues. Trimming took 0 bases from V and 0 from J, leaving 6 bases between them. CDR3 region: CASSVERLNTEAFF. In nucleotides, the CDR3 is TGTGCCAGCAGCGTAGAACGGCTGAACACTGAAGCTTTCTTT.

CDR3 bases: TGTGCCAGCAGAATGACAGGGGGTGCGCGGCCCCAGCATTTT. Residues: CASRMTGGARPQHF. This sequence joins TRBV12-3 or TRBV12-4 and TRBJ1-5, with TRBD1 matching 9 bases. Trimming at V came to 6 bases and at J to 9 bases, leaving 9 bases not matched to a gene. This CDR3 is 14 amino acids long.

In its sample, this clonotype was seen many times. The chain is built from TRBV4-2 and TRBJ1-1, with 10 bases that match TRBD1. This CDR3 is 17 amino acids long. Trimming at V came to 6 bases and at J to 0 bases, leaving 10 bases not matched to a gene. Germline CDR1 LGHNA, CDR2 YNFKEQ. The CDR3 nucleotides are TGTGCCAGCAGGCGGGACAGGGGTTGGATTTTGAACACTGAAGCTTTCTTT. It translates to CASRRDRGWILNTEAFF.

The V call is TRBV7-8, the J call TRBJ2-5; TRBD2 matches at 8 bases. V dropped 1 base and J dropped 5; count of bases not matched to a gene: 3. Germline CDR1 and CDR2: SGHVS and FQNEAQ. The CDR3 has 14 amino acids. The CDR3 sequence: CASSLVGLGETQYF. The CDR3 bases are TGTGCCAGCAGCTTAGTGGGACTAGGGGAGACCCAGTACTTC.

In its sample, this clonotype was seen many times. This CDR3 is CASSLDEGTNTEAFF. The CDR3, as DNA: TGTGCCAGCAGTTTAGATGAGGGAACGAACACTGAAGCTTTCTTT. This rearrangement joins TRBV12-3 or TRBV12-4 to TRBJ1-1, with D unclear. This CDR3 spans 15 amino acids. Deletions cut 1 base from V and 1 base from J, with 10 bases between.

This clonotype was counted at least ten times. The chain is built from TRBV11-2 and TRBJ2-5; 10 bases line up with TRBD1. Germline CDR1 reads SGHAT; CDR2 reads FQNNGV. V trimming: 5 bases; J trimming: 2 bases; junction bases outside the gene matches: 5. This CDR3 comprises 15 residues. The CDR3 protein is CASSAGTGEQETQYF. The CDR3 nucleotides read TGTGCCAGCAGCGCCGGGACAGGGGAACAAGAGACCCAGTACTTC.

Remarks on this clonotype: Because the CDR3 is missing its conserved closing phenylalanine or tryptophan, this is likely a read error. V gene TRBV6-5 combines with J gene TRBJ1-1; a possible D gene is TRBD1 (6 bases). CDR3 length: 13 residues. CDR1 and CDR2 from the germline V gene are MNHEY and SVGAGI. The CDR3 sequence is CASSYSAQGTAFY. Here the CDR3 DNA reads TGTGCCAGCAGCTACTCTGCACAGGGAACGGCTTTCTAT.

This clonotype was observed at least ten times. V usage is TRBV12-3 or TRBV12-4 and J usage is TRBJ2-5; D is perhaps TRBD2 (6 bases). Trimming pared 5 bases from V and 5 bases from J, leaving 12 bases between. There are 13 residues in the CDR3. CDR3 sequence (DNA): TGTGCCAGCAGTCTTGGCGGGGAGGAGACCCAGTACTTC. Its protein is CASSLGGEETQYF.

This clonotype has ten or more counts. V is TRBV2 and J is TRBJ2-2; D not resolved. V lost 8 bases and J 5 bases, leaving 15 bases between the germline ends. The germline CDR1 and CDR2 sequences are SNHLY and FYNNEI. The CDR3 is made up of 14 amino acids. CDR3 loop: CASARWGTTGELFF. The CDR3 DNA sequence: TGTGCCAGCGCTCGCTGGGGAACGACCGGGGAGCTGTTTTTT.

The sample holds many counts of this clonotype. The chain recombines TRBV28 with TRBJ2-7, with 7 positions matching TRBD2. Trimming cost V 4 bases and J 5 bases; bases outside gene matches: 2. The CDR3 length is 12 residues. The V gene's germline CDR1 is MDHEN and CDR2 SYDVKM. CDR3 sequence (DNA): TGTGCCAGCAGTTCGGGGGGAAACGAGCAGTACTTC. Translating gives CASSSGGNEQYF.

This chain uses TRBV12-3 or TRBV12-4 with TRBJ1-5; D gene unclear. Trimming stripped 3 bases from V and 0 bases from J, with 12 bases between. This CDR3 region has 16 residues. Here the CDR3 DNA reads TGTGCCAGCAGTTTCGGACTGGTAAATAGCAATCAGCCCCAGCATTTT. This sequence encodes CASSFGLVNSNQPQHF.

For this clonotype: The conserved final phenylalanine or tryptophan is absent from the CDR3, which likely points to a read error. The chain links TRBV9 to TRBJ2-3; 9 bases are shared with TRBD2. The V gene's germline CDR1 is SGDLS and CDR2 YYNGEE. V gave up 0 bases and J gave up 0 bases; unmatched junction bases: 11. This CDR3 is 19 amino acids long. CDR3: CASSVGGLLAGASTDTQYC. CDR3 nucleotide sequence: TGTGCCAGCAGCGTAGGGGGACTCTTAGCGGGGGCTAGCACAGATACGCAGTATTGT.

In this sample, this clonotype turned up many times. V is TRBV2 and J is TRBJ1-1; D is undetermined. V was trimmed by 4 bases and J by 0 bases, leaving 15 bases between them. The CDR3 spans 16 residues. Germline V lookup: CDR1 SNHLY, CDR2 FYNNEI. In DNA, the CDR3 is TGTGCCAGCAGTGGGGTGGGGAAGGTCATGAACACTGAAGCTTTCTTT. It is translated as CASSGVGKVMNTEAFF.

This clonotype occurred many times. As DNA, the CDR3 is TGTGCCAGCAGTCCCCTACAGGTCTACGAGCAGTACTTC. This translates into CASSPLQVYEQYF. V and J are TRBV2 and TRBJ2-7, with D possibly being TRBD1 (5 bases). With 5 bases removed from V and 3 bases from J, the gap between germline ends came to 11 bases. CDR1 SNHLY and CDR2 FYNNEI come from the germline V gene. This CDR3 comprises 13 residues.

The chain joins TRBV6-1 to TRBJ2-5, with D hard to call. Trimming removed 3 bases at V and 2 bases at J, with 16 bases between. In germline, CDR1 is MNHNS, CDR2 SASEGT. CDR3 length: 16 amino acids. The CDR3 is CASSDGPARLQETQYF. CDR3 sequence (DNA): TGTGCCAGCAGTGACGGACCGGCACGTTTACAAGAGACCCAGTACTTC.

Note on this clonotype: A much larger clone lies one base from this, so it may be a read error. J is TRBJ2-7 and V is TRBV18, with TRBD1 matching 7 bases. The CDR3 sequence is 13 residues long. From germline, CDR1 is KGHSH and CDR2 LQKENI. CDR3 DNA: TGTGGCAGCTCACCTACGGGACAGAGCGAGCAGTACTTC. Translated, it gives CGSSPTGQSEQYF.